The 4 T cell receptor beta chains reported below all come from one sample, sequenced in a study of immune evolution from preneoplasia to lung adenocarcinoma. Profiling relied on immunoSEQ multiplex PCR, and the TCRdb table lists in-frame clones only, not all of them. The top ten hold 11% of the sample, which has 4,500 to 6,000 clones, roughly 76% seen once. The sequenced sample consisted of FFPE adjacent normal lung tissue. Receptor source: a donor older than 65 with lung adenocarcinoma.

The rearrangement uses TRBV25-1 and TRBJ2-7; D gene unclear. V dropped 6 bases and J dropped 6 bases, with 15 bases sitting between them. The CDR3 is 13 residues long. In germline, CDR1 is MGHDK, CDR2 SYGVNS. In DNA form, the CDR3 reads TGTGCCAGCAGAGACTTGTACCGGCTCGAGCAGTACTTC. Translating it yields CASRDLYRLEQYF.

This clone occurred once. The chain couples TRBV9 to TRBJ2-3, with 11 bases identical to TRBD1. Germline V gives CDR1 SGDLS, CDR2 YYNGEE. V shed 3 bases, J shed 5 bases, and the junction held 5 bases outside the gene matches. The CDR3 covers 15 residues. CDR3 amino acids: CASSDSGTGGDTQYF. In DNA, the CDR3 is TGTGCCAGCAGCGACTCCGGGACAGGGGGAGATACGCAGTATTTT.

In regard to this clone: One junction end disagrees with the germline gene, perhaps due to a read error. The chain links TRBV4-2 to TRBJ1-2; D gene unclear. Germline V gene data show CDR1 as LGHNA and CDR2 as YNFKEQ. This CDR3 spans 14 amino acids. The CDR3 loop is CVSSPLPQEYGYTF. The CDR3 DNA reads TGTGTCAGCAGTCCATTACCCCAGGAATATGGCTACACCTTC.

In its sample, this clone was seen a few times. The J gene is TRBJ2-7, the V gene TRBV9; 7 bases match TRBD1. CDR1 and CDR2 (germline): SGDLS, YYNGEE. After removal of 4 bases from V and 3 bases from J, the junction contained 4 bases not matched to a gene. This CDR3 is 13 amino acids long. CDR3 nucleotide sequence: TGTGCCAGCAGCCGGGGACAGAACTACGAGCAGTACTTC. This encodes CASSRGQNYEQYF.